The 28 T cell receptor beta chains below all came from one sample that was sequenced in a study of blood T cell repertoires in COVID-19 (TCRdb year 2020). Receptor libraries were prepared by the immunoSEQ multiplex PCR assay. TCRdb mirrors the immuneACCESS table, restricted to in-frame sequences. Some clones are absent from its copies; in checked studies, under half trace to an unresolved V gene, and the reason for the others is unknown. This sample comprises around 140,000 clones, 65% to 85% of them detected only once. The ten largest account for 3% to 4.5% of the sample. The sequenced sample was peripheral blood. Receptors were obtained from a woman in her sixties or seventies with acute or convalescent COVID-19.

This clone was detected once. V is TRBV2 and J is TRBJ2-7, with TRBD2 as a possible D gene (6 bases). This CDR3 is built from 15 residues. CDR1 is SNHLY, CDR2 FYNNEI, per germline. Trimming removed 7 bases at V and 3 bases at J, with 19 bases between. CDR3 DNA: TGTGCCAGCACTCAATCGGGACTCCGATACTACGAGCAGTACTTC. It codes for CASTQSGLRYYEQYF.

The rearrangement links TRBV11-2 to TRBJ2-3; D not resolved. V was clipped by 5 bases and J by 6 bases, with 18 bases between them. CDR3 length equals 15 residues. The V gene's germline CDR1 is SGHAT and CDR2 FQNNGV. The CDR3 region is CASSPRPLYGDTQYF. The CDR3 bases are TGTGCCAGCAGCCCCCGCCCCCTCTACGGTGATACGCAGTATTTT.

The J gene is TRBJ2-1, the V gene TRBV18, with 13 bases fitting TRBD2. The V gene's germline CDR1 is KGHSH and CDR2 LQKENI. Trimming took 3 bases from V and 9 from J; bases not matched to a gene: 5. This CDR3 is built from 15 residues. The CDR3 nucleotides read TGTGCCAGCTCACCCGGGACTAGCGGGATCTCTGAGCAGTTCTTC. It encodes CASSPGTSGISEQFF.

This chain connects TRBV10-3 to TRBJ1-1; D not certain. The CDR3 is made up of 17 amino acids. Germline V CDR1 and CDR2: ENHRY, SYGVKD. Trimming shortened V by 6 bases and J by 4 bases, and 24 bases separated the two germline ends. The CDR3 region has the DNA TGTGCCATCAGCCCATGGGCGGGTCTCTCTTGGGGCACTGAAGCTTTCTTT. Its translation is CAISPWAGLSWGTEAFF.

This chain connects TRBV19 to TRBJ1-5; D is unclear. The CDR3 spans 14 residues. The V gene's germline CDR1 is LNHDA and CDR2 SQIVND (reference sequence). The V gene lost 6 bases and the J gene lost 0 bases, with 9 bases spanning the gap. In DNA form, the CDR3 reads TGTGCCAGTAGGGACTATTATAGCAATCAGCCCCAGCATTTT. Its protein is CASRDYYSNQPQHF.

The chain couples TRBV15 to TRBJ2-7; D might be TRBD1 (6 bases). Trimming stripped 0 bases from V and 2 bases from J, with 11 bases between. The CDR3 totals 15 residues. Germline CDR1 reads LNHNV; CDR2 reads YYDKDF (reference sequence). Here the CDR3 DNA reads TGTGCCACCAGCAGAGATGAGACAGGAGCCTACGAGCAGTACTTC. This translates into CATSRDETGAYEQYF.

This clone was seen a handful of times. The J gene is TRBJ2-7, the V gene TRBV19; weak D call: TRBD2 (5 bases). Looked up from germline, CDR1 is LNHDA and CDR2 is SQIVND (reference sequence). CDR3 length: 16 residues. V lost 0 bases to trimming and J lost 1 base, with 13 bases between them. The CDR3 region has the DNA TGTGCCAGTAGTATAGATTCGTCCCCGGGATCCTACGAGCAGTACTTC. Amino acids: CASSIDSSPGSYEQYF.

In this sample, this clone turned up once. The V gene is TRBV29-1, the J gene TRBJ1-1; weak D call: TRBD1 (6 bases). CDR3 length: 13 residues. Germline V gives CDR1 SQVTM, CDR2 ANQGSEA. Trimming shortened V by 4 bases and J by 3 bases, and 12 bases separated the two germline ends. The CDR3 nucleotides are TGCAGCGTTGCCCAGGGGTGGTACACTGAAGCTTTCTTT. Residues: CSVAQGWYTEAFF. Using reference TRBV29-1 and TRBJ1-1 for the parts outside the CDR3, the full variable domain is SAVISQKPSRDICQRGTSLTIQCQVDSQVTMMFWYRQQPGQSLTLIATANQGSEATYESGFVIDKFPISRPNLTFSTLTVSNMSPEDSSIYLCSVAQGWYTEAFFGQGTRLTVV.

The chain couples TRBV7-2 to TRBJ2-7; 7 positions match TRBD2. The germline V gene encodes CDR1 SGHTA and CDR2 FQGNSA. Germline trimming cut 1 base from V and 0 bases from J; bases unmatched to any gene: 3. The CDR3 covers 15 residues. The CDR3 spells CASSLEGGSSYEQYF. CDR3 DNA: TGTGCCAGCAGCTTAGAGGGCGGGAGCTCCTACGAGCAGTACTTC.

This clone was observed once. The gene calls are TRBV27 and TRBJ1-2; D is ambiguous. Germline CDR1 reads MNHEY; CDR2 reads SMNVEV (reference sequence). Between the trimmed V and J ends, which lost 6 bases and 2 bases, there was a span of 16 bases. This CDR3 is built from 15 residues. CDR3 amino acids: CASRESVGVNYGYTF. DNA for the CDR3: TGTGCCAGCAGAGAATCCGTCGGGGTCAACTATGGCTACACCTTC.

This chain connects TRBV19 to TRBJ1-5; D gene uncertain. In germline, CDR1 is LNHDA, CDR2 SQIVND (reference sequence). The V end lost 3 bases, the J end lost 4 bases, and 4 bases lay between the germline ends. This CDR3 contains 12 residues. CDR3 in amino acids: CASSMTNQPQHF. The CDR3 DNA sequence: TGTGCCAGTAGTATGACTAATCAGCCCCAGCATTTT.

The chain combines TRBV9 with TRBJ1-5, with a tentative D call TRBD1 (5 bases). The CDR3 is made up of 15 amino acids. CDR1 and CDR2 (germline): SGDLS, YYNGEE. Trimming left V 0 bases short and J 2 bases short, with 9 bases between. In DNA form, the CDR3 reads TGTGCCAGCAGCGTAGATGGCAGGGGCAATCAGCCCCAGCATTTT. Protein product: CASSVDGRGNQPQHF.

The chain links TRBV5-4 to TRBJ2-3, with D tentatively TRBD2 (5 bases). V was trimmed by 2 bases and J by 0 bases, leaving 13 bases between them. Germline V CDR1 and CDR2: SGHNT, YYREEE (reference sequence). The CDR3 totals 16 residues. In DNA form, the CDR3 reads TGTGCCAGCAGCTTCGGTAGCGCGGGTAGCACAGATACGCAGTATTTT. It codes for CASSFGSAGSTDTQYF.

The chain recombines TRBV27 with TRBJ2-1, with TRBD2 identical over 7 bases. The junction had 11 bases not matched to a gene; V was cut back by 3 bases and J by 12 bases. This CDR3 has 14 amino acids. Germline V gene data show CDR1 as MNHEY and CDR2 as SMNVEV (reference sequence). CDR3 region: CASSFVDSRGRQFF. The CDR3 DNA is TGTGCCAGCAGTTTTGTGGACTCTCGCGGGAGGCAGTTCTTC.

DNA for the CDR3: TGTGCCAGCAGACAGGGTTTCTACGAGCAGTACTTC. Translating it yields CASRQGFYEQYF. The chain uses TRBV28 and TRBJ2-7, with D possibly being TRBD1 (6 bases). Germline V gene sequence: CDR1 MDHEN, CDR2 SYDVKM. V was clipped by 6 bases and J by 3 bases, with 9 bases between them. The CDR3 is made up of 12 amino acids.

This rearrangement joins TRBV30 to TRBJ2-7; 9 bases are shared with TRBD1. CDR1 and CDR2 from the germline V gene are GTSNPN and SVGIG (reference sequence). The V and J ends lost 4 bases and 1 base, in that order; junction bases with no gene match: 2. There are 13 residues in the CDR3. The CDR3 coding sequence is TGTGCCTGGAACAGGGGGCTTTCCTACGAGCAGTACTTC. Amino acid sequence: CAWNRGLSYEQYF.

The chain is built from TRBV3-1 (or the pseudogene TRBV3-2) and TRBJ2-3, with D hard to call. V was shortened by 4 bases and J by 0 bases, with 11 bases between the two germline ends. This CDR3 contains 15 residues. Germline V gene data show CDR1 as LGHDT and CDR2 as YNNKEL (reference sequence). The chain's CDR3 is CASSPSTGSTDTQYF. CDR3 coding DNA: TGTGCCAGCAGCCCCAGCACGGGTAGCACAGATACGCAGTATTTT.

The rearrangement links TRBV6-1 to TRBJ2-1; the match to TRBD2 covers 7 bases. V gave up 1 base and J gave up 4 bases; unmatched junction bases: 13. This CDR3 contains 18 residues. Germline V CDR1 and CDR2: MNHNS, SASEGT. The CDR3 is CASSEGGLGPRTYNEQFF. In nucleotides, the CDR3 is TGTGCCAGCAGTGAAGGCGGACTAGGCCCCCGTACATACAATGAGCAGTTCTTC.

The chain is built from TRBV4-3 and TRBJ2-7; D might be TRBD1 (6 bases). Trimming shortened V by 1 base and J by 5 bases, and 15 bases separated the two germline ends. Germline lookup yields CDR1 LGHNA and CDR2 YSLEER. There are 15 residues in the CDR3. DNA of the CDR3: TGCGCCAGCAGCCAAGCGAGGGGGAGCTACCACGAGCAGTACTTC. Translation gives CASSQARGSYHEQYF.

V usage is TRBV12-3 or TRBV12-4 and J usage is TRBJ2-2; weak D call: TRBD2 (6 bases). V dropped 7 bases and J dropped 8 bases, with 14 bases sitting between them. The CDR3 loop spans 13 amino acids. CDR3 in DNA: TGTGCCAGCAATAGGGACTCCAGGGGGGAGCTGTTTTTT. This encodes CASNRDSRGELFF.

This clone is a singleton in its sample. The chain is built from TRBV6-5 and TRBJ1-5; TRBD1 is a possible D gene (6 bases). Looked up from germline, CDR1 is MNHEY and CDR2 is SVGAGI. The CDR3 sequence is 13 residues long. The germline V and J ends were trimmed by 7 bases and 3 bases, with 10 bases remaining between them. Written as DNA, the CDR3 is TGTGCCAGCACCCCAGGGGTCAATCAGCCCCAGCATTTT. Amino acid sequence: CASTPGVNQPQHF.

The chain combines TRBV29-1 with TRBJ1-1; a weak D match, TRBD1 (6 bases). CDR3 length: 14 residues. V shed 4 bases and J shed 4 bases, with 16 bases lying between them. Germline V gene sequence: CDR1 SQVTM, CDR2 ANQGSEA. The CDR3 coding sequence is TGCAGCGTTGCTGGGGATCGAGGGGGCACTGAAGCTTTCTTT. Its translation: CSVAGDRGGTEAFF.

The rearrangement uses TRBV13 and TRBJ2-7, with TRBD1 matching 10 bases. In germline, CDR1 is PRHDT, CDR2 FYEKMQ (reference sequence). The CDR3 has 16 amino acids. V was pared by 5 bases and J by 1 base, with 8 bases of the junction left unmatched. In DNA form, the CDR3 reads TGTGCCAGCAGCAAGACCGGGACAGGGGTATCCTACGAGCAGTACTTC. Translated, it gives CASSKTGTGVSYEQYF.

The V call is TRBV9, the J call TRBJ2-3; TRBD2 might be the D (5 bases). This CDR3 comprises 14 residues. Germline V lookup: CDR1 SGDLS, CDR2 YYNGEE. Trimming removed 0 bases from V and 6 bases from J, with 11 bases in between. CDR3 in DNA: TGTGCCAGCAGCGTAGTTCCGATAGCGGATACGCAGTATTTT. Its protein product is CASSVVPIADTQYF.

This clone was counted a few times. Here the CDR3 reads CASSSRGGYTF. DNA for the CDR3: TGTGCCAGCAGTTCCCGGGGGGGCTACACCTTC. The rearrangement joins TRBV27 to TRBJ1-2; a possible D gene is TRBD1 (5 bases). The CDR3 is 11 amino acids. CDR1 is MNHEY and CDR2 is SMNVEV in the germline V gene (reference sequence). Trimming stripped 4 bases from V and 8 bases from J, with 8 bases between.

The chain combines TRBV27 with TRBJ2-7, with TRBD2 matching over 14 bases. Trimming at V came to 5 bases and at J to 6 bases, leaving 12 bases not matched to a gene. Germline-derived CDR1 and CDR2 are MNHEY and SMNVEV (reference sequence). This CDR3 is built from 17 residues. CDR3 sequence reads: CASSPGLGLAGGVEQYF. The CDR3 DNA is TGTGCCAGCAGTCCAGGGCTAGGACTAGCGGGAGGTGTCGAGCAGTACTTC.

The chain has TRBV28 and TRBJ1-3; D remains unclear. The CDR3 runs to 18 residues. Germline CDR1 reads MDHEN; CDR2 reads SYDVKM. The V end lost 3 bases, the J end lost 0 bases, and 18 bases lay between the germline ends. The CDR3 is CASSFYRRTVISGNTIYF. The DNA for the CDR3 is TGTGCCAGCAGTTTTTATAGGAGGACGGTGATCTCTGGAAACACCATATATTTT.

The chain uses TRBV30 and TRBJ2-7; D possibly corresponds to TRBD2 (6 bases). Looked up from germline, CDR1 is GTSNPN and CDR2 is SVGIG (reference sequence). Trimming left V 5 bases short and J 2 bases short, with 13 bases between. The CDR3 has 13 residues. The CDR3 sequence: CAWSAGPPYEQYF. CDR3 DNA: TGTGCCTGGTCTGCGGGGCCCCCCTACGAGCAGTACTTC.